This T cell receptor (beta chain) was sequenced during a study of cytomegalovirus exposure and HLA in healthy donors (dated by TCRdb to the late 2010s). About the full investigation: According to an earlier analysis of several hundred of the donors, about 179 million T cells yielded some 120 million unique TCR beta sequences and about 300 Gb of sequence data. An early release covering roughly 640 HLA-typed donors comprised about 300 gigabases of sequencing data and around 80 million unique TCR sequences. Of the roughly 400 genotyped donors, about 80% fell in the genetic ancestry cluster associated with self-reported Caucasian donors. The study was designed to test whether signatures of past pathogen exposure could be identified by cataloging public T cell receptors. The T cell repertoires of 666 subjects were profiled by immunosequencing and related to cytomegalovirus serostatus. A separate validation cohort of approximately 120 different subjects was used in addition to the roughly 640-subject first cohort. To predict cytomegalovirus infection status, the study combined high-throughput TCR immunosequencing, statistical association of individual TCRs with disease status, and machine learning. To study patterns of TCR occurrence, a later analysis re-analyzed previously published TCR beta repertoires from several hundred donors and added high-resolution HLA genotyping. Rather than using new phenotypic data, the later analysis identified candidate immune exposures from TCR beta sequences and from how often those sequences occurred across donors. In an earlier analysis of roughly 580 of the donors, high-throughput TCR beta sequencing was used to judge whether each TCR beta V gene segment behaved as functional or pseudogenic. Alongside the repertoire data, information on donor age, sex, ethnicity and CMV serostatus was compiled. In a later genetic analysis, genome-wide SNP genotypes for about 55% of the roughly 700 donors were used, and that subset was treated as a discovery cohort. Every discovery cohort repertoire had been produced on one sequencing platform. HLA typing included class I and class II loci at four-digit resolution. Typing coverage differed by locus: A, B, C, DRB1 and DQB1 were typed in roughly 620-640 donors, DQA1 in roughly 500, DPA1 in around 600, and DPB1 in around 490. Several DR-DQ haplotypes were handled as single units for association and clustering because linkage in the cohort was strong. Among around 400 genotyped donors of the cohort, an average of roughly 230,000 unique TCR beta nucleotide sequences was sequenced per donor, of which about 19% were non-productive.

The cohort was made up of about 610 healthy bone marrow donors. Cohort members were all nominally healthy when sampled, although unrecorded immune exposures were likely present. The donor tested CMV seronegative, placing the donor among the 350 or so seronegative members of the cohort. A peripheral blood sample was collected from each donor, and TCR beta sequencing was performed on peripheral blood mononuclear cells. The Qiagen DNeasy Blood Extraction Kit was used to extract genomic DNA from the blood cell samples. Library prep was done by the immunoSEQ multiplex PCR assay. For the multiplex PCR, a mixture combining 60 forward primers for TCR Vbeta segments and 13 reverse primers for TCR Jbeta segments was used. The CDR3 region of rearranged TCR beta genes was amplified from genomic DNA with a multiplex PCR assay. On the Illumina HiSeq System, the amplified TCR beta libraries were sequenced as 87-base-pair reads. The source study handled its data this way. A later analysis counted around 72 million unique TCR beta chains across the 640 or so repertoires, and 9 million to 14 million of these chains were shared by at least two donors. Raw reads were error-corrected and collapsed into unique sequences with a nearest-neighbor algorithm that merged closely related sequences to remove PCR and sequencing errors. V, D and J gene segments were assigned by aligning CDR3 sequences to IMGT reference sequences. For a sequence to be retained, a match of at least six nucleotides was required to both a V gene segment and a J gene segment. Rearrangements were called productive when the CDR3 lacked stop codons and stayed in frame with V and J; all others were non-productive. CDR3 was defined according to IMGT convention as the region running from the second conserved V-encoded cysteine to the conserved J-encoded phenylalanine. In an earlier analysis of just under 600 of the donors, sequences lacking an unambiguous match to a single V gene segment were excluded. In an earlier analysis of approximately 590 of the donors, a V segment was called functional when productive rearrangements were above 56.7%, and segregating when the standard deviation between donors exceeded 5%. To diagnose cytomegalovirus status from the catalog of TCR beta chain sequences, a statistical classification framework was built. In a later analysis, V and J genes were assigned by comparing TCR nucleotide sequences against IMGT/GENE-DB human TR gene sequences. In a later analysis, CDR3 sequences and most-parsimonious VDJ recombination scenarios were assigned using the TCRdist pipeline. In a later analysis, every TCR beta chain was defined by the combination of its CDR3 amino acid sequence and its V-gene family, and reads without a unique V-gene family were dropped. As a way to deal with suspected cross-contamination and a sequencing artifact, a later analysis dropped nearly 600 nucleotide sequences that were highly shared and had low generation probability. For each public chain, a later analysis derived a clonal expansion index from normalized ranks of inferred template counts within each repertoire. In a later analysis, generation probabilities were computed using a VDJ recombination model fitted to out-of-frame rearrangements, and the results were checked against IGoR. A later analysis scored TCR-TCR, TCR-HLA and TCR-CMV co-occurrence with hypergeometric tests, applying a repertoire-size bias correction to TCR pairs. In a later analysis, false discovery rates were estimated by permuting HLA or CMV assignments 20 times. In a later analysis, co-occurring TCRs were grouped using DBSCAN, with TCRdist sequence similarity added in when clustering inside HLA-allele-positive subsets. Co-occurrence clustering excluded repertoires with fewer than 30,000 or more than 120,000 public chains, plus five with anomalous nucleotide sharing. Here the immuneACCESS table is served through TCRdb, limited to in-frame sequences with V and J called. Missing clones are a known gap in these copies; in checked studies unresolved V genes cover under half, and the rest lacks a known reason. D and trimming were read from the DNA, whereas the V and J calls and clone size are those reported in that table. Recorded for this sample are 90,000 to 120,000 clones; 81% of them occurred a single time. Approximately 2.1% of the sample is taken by the ten largest.

Points the paper makes about the study in general: Because HLA typing was missing for some donors at each locus, association tests included only the typed subset. Correlated functional status among segregating V segments might reflect linkage disequilibrium, but an unknown experimental factor could not be ruled out. In a later analysis, HLA-associated TCR beta chains were found to be more clonally expanded and to have lower generation probabilities than equally common non-associated chains. In this cohort, only TCR beta chains were sequenced, and detectable features were limited by the absence of alpha or paired-chain data. A later genetic analysis reported fewer N-insertions in productive TCRs among donors in an Asian-associated ancestry cluster than the roughly 700-donor mean. For the cohort, immune exposure information was limited to CMV serostatus. The study listed 150 to 200 TCR beta chains as associated with cytomegalovirus. A later analysis reported that several top co-occurrence clusters appeared linked to parvovirus B19, influenza, CMV and Epstein-Barr virus. Three of the identified cytomegalovirus-associated TCR beta chains were confirmed in vitro to be specific for cytomegalovirus antigens. The authors suggested that the approach could potentially be generalized to other disease states and immunological phenotypes. In a later analysis, around 17,000 TCR beta sequences were associated with specific HLA alleles at a false discovery rate of 0.05. An association between a missense DCLRE1C variant and V-gene and J-gene trimming of TCR beta chains was found in a later genetic analysis and replicated in an independent cohort. A further reported finding was that TCR beta sequences accurately predicted the HLA-A and HLA-B alleles for most subjects in the first cohort. Roughly uniform sequencing depth across donors was assumed in presence/absence analyses, although this assumption may not hold. When HLA alleles, especially DR and DQ, strongly co-occurred, attributing TCR associations to individual alleles was difficult. In an earlier analysis of approximately 590 of the donors, most TCR beta V segments were observed in productive rearrangements about 87% or about 30% of the time, broadly matching IMGT annotations. A cluster of highly shared sequence variants was judged likely to represent a technical artifact of the sequencing pipeline. In both the original and validation cohorts, the classifier was reported to diagnose cytomegalovirus status with high specificity and sensitivity. Most CMV-associated TCR beta chains appeared to be HLA-restricted in a later analysis, and the HLA associations seemed to be driven largely by CMV exposure. The 87-base-pair reads could not distinguish some IMGT-functional V segments, including TRBV6-2 and TRBV6-3, so those segments were excluded. Most TCR sequences were observed very rarely across donors, whereas some public TCRs were present in many individuals. Around 16 rarely observed V segments, including chromosome 9 orphons, were excluded from the earlier analysis of about 610 of the donors because counts were too low. According to a later analysis, TCR association rates differed among HLA loci, with DRB1 alleles showing the most associated TCRs and HLA-C alleles showing the fewest.

Concerning this clone: Its antigen is not yet known. One base away there is no much larger clone; base qualities are not given.

Measured from the cysteine to the phenylalanine, the CDR3 is 15 residues long. Only the CDR3 part of the read is kept: 45 bases, read in frame from the first base. Unmatched junction bases come to 6, with V trimmed by 1 base and J by 8 bases. CDR1 and CDR2, per the germline V gene (reference sequence), are SEHNR and FQNEAQ. This TCR was recovered from a man under 40 in good health and CMV-seronegative. The specimen was PBMCs. This chain is built from TRBV7-9 and TRBJ2-1; 9 nucleotides in the junction match TRBD1. The nucleotides read TGTGCCAGCAGCTTAGGGACAGGGGATAGCGATGAGCAGTTCTTC. Translated, this gives CASSLGTGDSDEQFF.